What follows are 31 T cell receptor beta chains derived from one specimen sequenced in a study of human CD8 memory T cell subsets. UMI-labeled 5' RACE generated the TCR beta libraries. TCRdb derives one entry per CDR3 protein from the 5' RACE reads, leaving out DNA. The sample totals 9,500 to 13,000 distinct CDR3 sequences. Sequencing was done on a sample of CD8+ stem-like memory T cells (TSCM and TCM) sorted from PBMCs. Subset: stem-like memory CD8 T cells (TSTEM), CCR7+ PD-1- TIGIT-. The receptors shown here come from a human donor in good health.

This clonotype is medium-sized by frequency. This chain links TRBV7-3 with TRBJ1-1. CDR1 and CDR2 (germline): SGHTA, FQGTGA. CDR3 length: 13 amino acids. CDR3 protein: CASMGKLVPEAFF. Supplemented by reference TRBV7-3 and TRBJ1-1, the full variable domain reads GAGVSQTPSNKVTEKGKYVELRCDPISGHTALYWYRQSLGQGPEFLIYFQGTGAADDSGLPNDRFFAVRPEGSVSTLKIQRTERGDSAVYLCASMGKLVPEAFFGQGTRLTVV.

The chain links TRBV14 to TRBJ2-3; TCRdb reports TRBD1, a call that lacks DNA to check it against. Germline CDR1 and CDR2: SGHDN and FVKESK. CDR3 length: 15 amino acids. CDR3 sequence: CASSHTGQNTDTQYF.

The chain employs TRBV19 and TRBJ1-5. This CDR3 contains 15 residues. Germline loops: CDR1 LNHDA, CDR2 SQIVND (reference sequence). CDR3 in amino acids: CASSPSGLGNQPQHF.

The rearrangement joins TRBV4-3 to TRBJ2-3; TCRdb gives TRBD1 as the D gene, but with no DNA this cannot be confirmed. The CDR3 is 16 residues long. CDR1 is LGHNA, CDR2 YSLEER, per germline. CDR3 sequence: CASSQSGRGLTDTQYF.

Measured by frequency, this clonotype is medium-sized. The V call is TRBV7-9, the J call TRBJ2-3. The germline gives CDR1 SEHNR, CDR2 FQNEAQ (reference sequence). The CDR3 loop spans 13 amino acids. The CDR3 spells CASSPSITDTQYF.

V usage is TRBV29-1 and J usage is TRBJ2-1; TCRdb's D gene call, TRBD2, goes unchecked for lack of DNA. This CDR3 comprises 14 residues. The germline gives CDR1 SQVTM, CDR2 ANQGSEA. CDR3 in amino acids: CSVLAGALGDEQFF.

The CDR3 loop reads CASAEQGNGNEQFF. The V gene is TRBV25-1, the J gene TRBJ2-1; TCRdb gives TRBD1 as the D gene, but with no DNA this cannot be confirmed. CDR3 size: 14 residues. The V gene's germline CDR1 is MGHDK and CDR2 SYGVNS. Filled out from reference TRBV25-1 and TRBJ2-1, the complete variable domain reads EADIYQTPRYLVIGTGKKITLECSQTMGHDKMYWYQQDPGMELHLIHYSYGVNSTEKGDLSSESTVSRIRTEHFPLTLESARPSHTSQYLCASAEQGNGNEQFFGPGTRLTVL.

This chain joins TRBV3-1 and TRBJ2-2. The CDR3 length is 12 residues. From germline, CDR1 is LGHDT and CDR2 YNNKEL (reference sequence). The chain's CDR3 is CASSPGFGELFF.

V is TRBV9 and J is TRBJ2-2; as DNA is missing, the TRBD1 call by TCRdb cannot be tested. Germline values: CDR1 SGDLS, CDR2 YYNGEE. The CDR3 is made up of 16 amino acids. CDR3 protein: CASSSPGQANTGELFF.

Judged by frequency, this clonotype is medium-sized. This chain joins TRBV7-2 and TRBJ2-7. From germline, CDR1 is SGHTA and CDR2 FQGNSA. This CDR3 comprises 13 residues. Here the CDR3 reads CASSLAGVYEQYF.

This clonotype is large by frequency. V gene TRBV20-1 combines with J gene TRBJ2-1; TCRdb returns TRBD2, unconfirmable since there is no DNA. The CDR3 is 14 residues long. In germline, CDR1 is DFQATT, CDR2 SNEGSKA (reference sequence). CDR3 protein: CSARLLAGVNEQFF.

The V and J genes are TRBV29-1 and TRBJ2-3; TCRdb reports TRBD2, a call that lacks DNA to check it against. The germline V gene encodes CDR1 SQVTM and CDR2 ANQGSEA. CDR3 size: 18 residues. CDR3 region: CSAPSTSGRATDGDTQYF.

In terms of frequency, this clonotype is medium-sized (0.01 to 0.1%). This chain uses TRBV7-9 with TRBJ2-2; checking the TCRdb D call of TRBD1 is not possible without DNA. The CDR3 totals 16 residues. From germline, CDR1 is SEHNR and CDR2 FQNEAQ (reference sequence). This CDR3 reads CASSIWTGDNTGELFF.

This rearrangement joins TRBV20-1 to TRBJ2-7; TCRdb calls TRBD1, which cannot be checked without DNA. Germline V gene data show CDR1 as DFQATT and CDR2 as SNEGSKA (reference sequence). The CDR3 runs 12 residues. This CDR3 reads CSARDEGHEQYF.

By frequency, this clonotype is medium-sized (0.01 to 0.1%). CDR3: CASSQTQVNTEAFF. The rearrangement joins TRBV4-1 to TRBJ1-1. CDR3 size: 14 residues. Germline V gives CDR1 MGHRA, CDR2 YSYEKL.

CDR3: CASSQDTRSPGAFF. V gene TRBV3-1 combines with J gene TRBJ1-1; the D call from TCRdb, TRBD1, cannot be confirmed without DNA. CDR1 LGHDT and CDR2 YNNKEL come from the germline V gene (reference sequence). The CDR3 consists of 14 residues.

This clonotype is called medium-sized based on its frequency. CDR3 residues: CASSLAGVVTGELFF. The genes are TRBV27 and TRBJ2-2. The germline CDR1 and CDR2 sequences are MNHEY and SMNVEV (reference sequence). The CDR3 extends over 15 amino acids.

The gene calls are TRBV11-2 and TRBJ2-1; no DNA is available, so the TRBD1 call from TCRdb remains unchecked. Germline V CDR1 and CDR2: SGHAT, FQNNGV. The CDR3 consists of 16 residues. CDR3 sequence reads: CASSFGGGPDYNEQFF.

This clonotype is deemed medium-sized (0.01 to 0.1%) by its frequency. The V gene is TRBV29-1, the J gene TRBJ1-5. The CDR3 loop spans 13 amino acids. Germline V lookup: CDR1 SQVTM, CDR2 ANQGSEA. The CDR3 is CSVEDRRNQPQHF.

The V gene is TRBV14, the J gene TRBJ2-7. The CDR3 runs to 15 residues. Germline V gives CDR1 SGHDN, CDR2 FVKESK. The CDR3 loop reads CASSQDGQWPYEQYF.

The chain is built from TRBV3-1 and TRBJ2-1; lacking DNA, the TRBD1 call made by TCRdb goes unchecked. The CDR3 totals 16 residues. Germline CDR1 LGHDT, CDR2 YNNKEL (reference sequence). CDR3: CASSQSGAPSYNEQFF.

This chain links TRBV7-2 with TRBJ2-7; TCRdb indicates TRBD1, and absent DNA this call remains unverified. CDR3 length equals 13 residues. The germline CDR1 and CDR2 sequences are SGHTA and FQGNSA. The CDR3 reads CASSLGTAYEQYF.

The rearrangement links TRBV4-2 to TRBJ2-2. The germline CDR1 and CDR2 sequences are LGHNA and YNFKEQ. The CDR3 extends over 13 amino acids. This chain's CDR3 is CASSQEGSGELFF.

This clonotype shows up as medium-sized by frequency. The rearrangement joins TRBV4-3 to TRBJ1-6. Germline lookup yields CDR1 LGHNA and CDR2 YSLEER. This CDR3 spans 15 amino acids. CDR3 residues: CASSPSEGTNSPLHF.

V is TRBV29-1 and J is TRBJ2-5; TCRdb's assignment of TRBD2 cannot be checked, as there is no DNA. The CDR3 totals 17 residues. Germline CDR1 SQVTM, CDR2 ANQGSEA. The CDR3 here is CSVEEDHPAGAGETQYF.

This clonotype counts as medium-sized by frequency. The chain employs TRBV2 and TRBJ2-1; the TRBD1 assignment by TCRdb is unverifiable without DNA. The length of the CDR3 is 15 residues. Germline CDR1 is SNHLY and CDR2 is FYNNEI. CDR3 in amino acids: CASSGGQIGDNEQFF. The full variable domain, completed using reference TRBV2 and TRBJ2-1, is EPEVTQTPSHQVTQMGQEVILRCVPISNHLYFYWYRQILGQKVEFLVSFYNNEISEKSEIFDDQFSVERPDGSNFTLKIRSTKLEDSAMYFCASSGGQIGDNEQFFGPGTRLTVL.

Measured by frequency, this clonotype is medium-sized (0.01 to 0.1%). V is TRBV15 and J is TRBJ2-6. This CDR3 region has 13 residues. Germline V gene lookup returns CDR1 LNHNV and CDR2 YYDKDF (reference sequence). CDR3 in amino acids: CATRDSGANVLTF.

The chain employs TRBV7-3 and TRBJ2-7; there is no DNA to check the TCRdb D call of TRBD2. The CDR3 spans 13 residues. Germline V gene sequence: CDR1 SGHTA, CDR2 FQGTGA. This CDR3 reads CASTPDCLDEQYF.

The J gene is TRBJ1-1, the V gene TRBV4-2; lacking DNA, the TRBD1 call made by TCRdb goes unchecked. The CDR3 is made up of 14 amino acids. Germline CDR1 and CDR2: LGHNA and YNFKEQ. This CDR3 is CASRPPLENTEAFF.

The chain is built from TRBV15 and TRBJ1-1; as DNA is missing, the TRBD1 call by TCRdb cannot be tested. CDR3 length: 16 residues. Germline lookup yields CDR1 LNHNV and CDR2 YYDKDF (reference sequence). The CDR3 sequence: CATSRLRDRNNTEAFF.

The V and J genes are TRBV5-6 and TRBJ2-1; no DNA is available, so the TRBD2 call from TCRdb remains unchecked. Germline values: CDR1 SGHDT, CDR2 YYEEEE. The CDR3 is made up of 15 amino acids. The CDR3 reads CASSTRTSGYNEQFF.